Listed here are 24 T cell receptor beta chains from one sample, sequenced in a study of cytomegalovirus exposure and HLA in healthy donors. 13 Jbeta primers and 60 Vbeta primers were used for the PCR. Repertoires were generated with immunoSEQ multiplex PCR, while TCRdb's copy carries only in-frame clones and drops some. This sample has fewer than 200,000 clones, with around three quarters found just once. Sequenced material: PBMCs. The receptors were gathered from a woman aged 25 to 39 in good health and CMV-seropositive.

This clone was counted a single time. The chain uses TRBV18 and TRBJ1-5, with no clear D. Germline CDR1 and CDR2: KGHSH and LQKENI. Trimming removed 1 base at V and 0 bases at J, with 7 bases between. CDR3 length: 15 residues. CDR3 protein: CASSPRFNSNQPQHF. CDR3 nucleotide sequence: TGTGCCAGCTCACCACGTTTTAATAGCAATCAGCCCCAGCATTTT.

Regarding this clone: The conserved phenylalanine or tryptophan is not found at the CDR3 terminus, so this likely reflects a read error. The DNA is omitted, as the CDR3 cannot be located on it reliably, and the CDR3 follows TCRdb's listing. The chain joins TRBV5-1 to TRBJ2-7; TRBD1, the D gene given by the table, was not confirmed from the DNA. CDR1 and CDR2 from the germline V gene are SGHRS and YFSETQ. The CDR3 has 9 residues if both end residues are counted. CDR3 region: CASAKGQGR.

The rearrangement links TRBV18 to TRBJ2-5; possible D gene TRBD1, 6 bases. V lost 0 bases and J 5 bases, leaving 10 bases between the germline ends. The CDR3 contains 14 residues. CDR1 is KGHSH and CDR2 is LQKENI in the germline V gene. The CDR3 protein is CASSPPAGDETQYF. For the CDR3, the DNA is TGTGCCAGCTCACCACCGGCAGGGGACGAGACCCAGTACTTC.

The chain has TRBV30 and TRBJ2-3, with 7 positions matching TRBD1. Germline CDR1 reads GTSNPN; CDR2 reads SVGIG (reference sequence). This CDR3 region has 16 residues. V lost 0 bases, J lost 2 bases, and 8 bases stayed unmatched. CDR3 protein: CAWSVPWTGNTDTQYF. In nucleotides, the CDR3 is TGTGCCTGGAGTGTACCCTGGACAGGTAACACAGATACGCAGTATTTT.

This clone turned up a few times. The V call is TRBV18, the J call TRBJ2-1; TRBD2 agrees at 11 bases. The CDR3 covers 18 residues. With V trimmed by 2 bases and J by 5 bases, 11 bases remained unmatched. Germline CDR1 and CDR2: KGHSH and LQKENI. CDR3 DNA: TGTGCCAGCTCACCAAAAGGAACTAGCGGGAGACGGGACAATGAGCAGTTCTTC. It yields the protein CASSPKGTSGRRDNEQFF.

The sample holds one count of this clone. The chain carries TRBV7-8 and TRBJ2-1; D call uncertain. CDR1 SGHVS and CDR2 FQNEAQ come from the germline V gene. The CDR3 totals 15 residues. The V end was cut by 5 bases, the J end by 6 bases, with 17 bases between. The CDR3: CASSARRFVSNEQFF. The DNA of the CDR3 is TGTGCCAGCAGCGCCAGGCGTTTTGTTAGCAATGAGCAGTTCTTC.

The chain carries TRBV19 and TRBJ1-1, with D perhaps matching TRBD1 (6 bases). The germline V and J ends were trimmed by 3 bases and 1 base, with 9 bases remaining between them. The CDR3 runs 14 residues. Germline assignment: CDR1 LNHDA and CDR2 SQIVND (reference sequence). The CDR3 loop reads CASSIQGQNTEAFF. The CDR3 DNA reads TGTGCCAGTAGTATCCAGGGACAGAACACTGAAGCTTTCTTT.

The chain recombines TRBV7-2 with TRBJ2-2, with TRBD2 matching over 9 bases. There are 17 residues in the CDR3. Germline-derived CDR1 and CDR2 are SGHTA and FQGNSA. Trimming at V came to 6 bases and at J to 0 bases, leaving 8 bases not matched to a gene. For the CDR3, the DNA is TGTGCCAGCAGTCTCTCTAGCGGGGCTCCGAACACCGGGGAGCTGTTTTTT. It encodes CASSLSSGAPNTGELFF.

CDR3 bases: TGCGCCAGCAGGTCGACAGTCTCTGGGGCCAACGTCCTGACTTTC. Residues: CASRSTVSGANVLTF. The chain links TRBV5-1 to TRBJ2-6; TRBD1 might be the D (5 bases). The germline V and J ends were trimmed by 5 bases and 0 bases, with 9 bases remaining between them. Germline CDR1 and CDR2: SGHRS and YFSETQ. There are 15 residues in the CDR3.

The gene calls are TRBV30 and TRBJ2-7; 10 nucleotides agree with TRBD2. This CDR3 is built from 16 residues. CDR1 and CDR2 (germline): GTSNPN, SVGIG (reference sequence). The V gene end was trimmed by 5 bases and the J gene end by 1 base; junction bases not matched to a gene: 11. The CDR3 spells CAWRLAGPARSYEQYF. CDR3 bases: TGTGCCTGGCGACTAGCGGGCCCCGCTAGGTCCTACGAGCAGTACTTC.

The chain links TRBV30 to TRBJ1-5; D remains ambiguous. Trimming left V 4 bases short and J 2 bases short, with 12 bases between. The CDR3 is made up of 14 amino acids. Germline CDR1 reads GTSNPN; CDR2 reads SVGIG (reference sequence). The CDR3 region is CAWTAGRGNQPQHF. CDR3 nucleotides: TGTGCCTGGACGGCGGGCCGAGGCAATCAGCCCCAGCATTTT.

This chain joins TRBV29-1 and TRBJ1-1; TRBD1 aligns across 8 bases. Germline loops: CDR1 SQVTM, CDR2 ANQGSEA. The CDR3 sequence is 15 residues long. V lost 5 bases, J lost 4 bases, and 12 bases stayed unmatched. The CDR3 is CSVRGDRGGATEAFF. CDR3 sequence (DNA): TGCAGCGTTCGGGGCGACAGGGGTGGGGCCACTGAAGCTTTCTTT.

The CDR3 DNA reads TGTGCCAGCAGCTCAGTGACGGGGAGAGCTTTCTTT. Translated: CASSSVTGRAFF. The chain employs TRBV7-9 and TRBJ1-1; D remains ambiguous. Per germline, CDR1 SEHNR and CDR2 FQNEAQ (reference sequence). The V end lost 4 bases, the J end lost 10 bases, and 13 bases lay between the germline ends. The length of the CDR3 is 12 residues.

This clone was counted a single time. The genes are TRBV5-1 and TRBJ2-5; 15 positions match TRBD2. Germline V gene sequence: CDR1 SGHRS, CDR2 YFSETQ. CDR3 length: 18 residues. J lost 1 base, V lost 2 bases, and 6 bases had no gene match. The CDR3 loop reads CASSFGTSGGQPQETQYF. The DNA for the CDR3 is TGCGCCAGCAGCTTCGGGACTAGCGGGGGGCAACCCCAAGAGACCCAGTACTTC.

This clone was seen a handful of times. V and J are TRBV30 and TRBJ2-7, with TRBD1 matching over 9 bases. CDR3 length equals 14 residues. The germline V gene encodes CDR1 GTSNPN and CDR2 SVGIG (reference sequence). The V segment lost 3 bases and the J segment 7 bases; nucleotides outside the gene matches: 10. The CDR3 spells CAWRMTGGFGEQYF. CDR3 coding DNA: TGTGCCTGGAGGATGACAGGGGGATTTGGAGAGCAGTACTTC.

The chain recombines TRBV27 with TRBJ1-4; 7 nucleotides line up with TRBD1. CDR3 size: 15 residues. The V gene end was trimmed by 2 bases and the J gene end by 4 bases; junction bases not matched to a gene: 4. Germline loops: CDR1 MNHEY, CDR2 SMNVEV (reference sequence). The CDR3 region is CASSLRTGYNEKLFF. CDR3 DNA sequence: TGTGCCAGCAGTTTACGGACAGGATATAATGAAAAACTGTTTTTT.

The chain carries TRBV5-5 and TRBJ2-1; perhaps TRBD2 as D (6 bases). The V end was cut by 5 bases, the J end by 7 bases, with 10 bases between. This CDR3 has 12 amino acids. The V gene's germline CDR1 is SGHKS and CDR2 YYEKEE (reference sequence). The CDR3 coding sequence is TGTGCCAGCAGGCGGGGAGTGAATGAGCAGTTCTTC. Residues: CASRRGVNEQFF.

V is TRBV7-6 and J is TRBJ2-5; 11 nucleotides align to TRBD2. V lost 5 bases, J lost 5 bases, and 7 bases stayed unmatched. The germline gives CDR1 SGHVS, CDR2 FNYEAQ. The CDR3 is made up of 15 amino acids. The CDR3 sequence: CASSQLAGGGETQYF. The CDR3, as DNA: TGTGCCAGCAGCCAGCTAGCGGGAGGAGGTGAGACCCAGTACTTC.

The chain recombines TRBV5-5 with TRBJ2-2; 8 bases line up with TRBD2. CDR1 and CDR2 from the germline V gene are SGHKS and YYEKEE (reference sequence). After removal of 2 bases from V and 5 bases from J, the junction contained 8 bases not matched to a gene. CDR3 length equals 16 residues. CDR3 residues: CASSLLADGATGELFF. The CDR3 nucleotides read TGTGCCAGCAGCTTACTAGCGGATGGGGCAACCGGGGAGCTGTTTTTT.

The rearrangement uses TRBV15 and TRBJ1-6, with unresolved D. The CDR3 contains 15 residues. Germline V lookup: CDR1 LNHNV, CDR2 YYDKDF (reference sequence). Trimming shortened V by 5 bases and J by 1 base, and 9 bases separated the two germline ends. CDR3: CATSLGRSYNSPLHF. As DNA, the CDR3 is TGTGCCACCAGCCTCGGGAGATCCTATAATTCACCCCTCCACTTT.

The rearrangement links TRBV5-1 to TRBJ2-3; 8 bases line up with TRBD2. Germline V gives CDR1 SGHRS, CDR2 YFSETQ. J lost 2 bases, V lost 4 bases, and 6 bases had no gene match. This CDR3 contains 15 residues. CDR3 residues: CASSPPAGDTDTQYF. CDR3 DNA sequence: TGCGCCAGCAGCCCCCCAGCGGGGGACACAGATACGCAGTATTTT.

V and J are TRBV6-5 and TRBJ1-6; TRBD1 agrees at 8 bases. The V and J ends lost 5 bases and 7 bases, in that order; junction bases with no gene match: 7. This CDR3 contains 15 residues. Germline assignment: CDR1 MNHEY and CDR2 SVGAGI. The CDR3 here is CASSPDRGWNSPLHF. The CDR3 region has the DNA TGTGCCAGCAGTCCAGACAGGGGTTGGAATTCACCCCTCCACTTT.

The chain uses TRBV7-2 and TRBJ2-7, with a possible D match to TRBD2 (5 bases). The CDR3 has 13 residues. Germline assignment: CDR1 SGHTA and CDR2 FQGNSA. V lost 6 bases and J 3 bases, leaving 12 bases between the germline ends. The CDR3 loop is CASRRGPVYEQYF. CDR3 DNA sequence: TGTGCCAGCAGGAGAGGGCCCGTCTACGAGCAGTACTTC.

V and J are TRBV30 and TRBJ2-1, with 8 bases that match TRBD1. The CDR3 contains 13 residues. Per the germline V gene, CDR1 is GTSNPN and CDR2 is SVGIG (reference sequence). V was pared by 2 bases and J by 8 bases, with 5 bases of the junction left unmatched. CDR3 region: CAWSPTGGYEQFF. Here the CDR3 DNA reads TGTGCCTGGAGTCCAACAGGGGGATATGAGCAGTTCTTC.